This T cell receptor beta chain came from a study of blood T cell repertoires in COVID-19. With 5 bases clipped from V and 10 bases from J, the junction kept 7 bases outside the gene matches. Germline CDR1 and CDR2: SEHNR and FQNEAQ (reference sequence). The CDR3 extends over 14 amino acids. Profiled with immunoSEQ multiplex PCR; TCRdb holds only in-frame clones, not every one. The sample includes more than 200,000 clones, around 86% of them seen just once. Specimen: PBMCs or T cells enriched from blood (not recorded which). The chain couples TRBV7-9 to TRBJ1-6; 8 bases match TRBD1. This TCR was recovered from a man aged 30 to 39 in a cohort exposed to, infected with or recovered from COVID-19 (not recorded which). The CDR3 here is CASSQGQEVSPLHF. The CDR3 DNA reads TGTGCCAGCAGCCAGGGACAGGAGGTATCACCCCTCCACTTT.